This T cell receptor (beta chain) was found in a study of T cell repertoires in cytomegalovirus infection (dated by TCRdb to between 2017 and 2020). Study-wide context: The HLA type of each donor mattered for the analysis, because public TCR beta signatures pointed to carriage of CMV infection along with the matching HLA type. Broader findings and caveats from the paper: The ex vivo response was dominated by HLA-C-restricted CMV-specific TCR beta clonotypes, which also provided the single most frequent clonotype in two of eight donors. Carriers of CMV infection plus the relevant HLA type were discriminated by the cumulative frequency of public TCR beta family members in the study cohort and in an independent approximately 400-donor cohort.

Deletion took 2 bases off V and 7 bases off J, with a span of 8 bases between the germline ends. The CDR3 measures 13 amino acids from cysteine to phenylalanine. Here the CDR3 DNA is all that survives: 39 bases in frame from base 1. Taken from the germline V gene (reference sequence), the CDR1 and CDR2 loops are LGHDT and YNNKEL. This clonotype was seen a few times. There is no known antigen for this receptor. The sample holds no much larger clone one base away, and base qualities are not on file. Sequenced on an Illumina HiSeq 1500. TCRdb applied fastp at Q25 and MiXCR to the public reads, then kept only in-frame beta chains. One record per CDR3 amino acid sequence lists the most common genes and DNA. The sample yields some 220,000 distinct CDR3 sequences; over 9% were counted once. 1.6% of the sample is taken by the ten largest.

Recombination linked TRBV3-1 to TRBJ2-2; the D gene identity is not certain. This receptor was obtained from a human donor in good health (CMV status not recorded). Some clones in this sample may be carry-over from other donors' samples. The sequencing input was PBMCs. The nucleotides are TGTGCCAGCAGCCAACGGGCGGTCGGGGAGCTGTTTTTT. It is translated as CASSQRAVGELFF.